This T cell receptor (beta chain) was recovered during a study of siplizumab effects on memory and regulatory T cells (dated 2019 in TCRdb). In terms of the full investigation: The effect of the anti-CD2 antibody siplizumab on alloreactive T-cell subsets was examined in allogeneic mixed lymphocyte reactions constructed from human PBMCs. Study-wide conclusions, independent of this receptor: Siplizumab significantly lowered the cumulative frequency of alloreactive sequences that could be traced to unstimulated CD4+ memory T cells. Because sequences below about 10^-5 frequency were poorly captured, only a minor fraction of alloreactive clones could be mapped to unstimulated subsets. A naive or memory phenotype could not be assigned to roughly 80-97% of proliferating CD4+ or CD8+ clones. Compared with memory T cells, unstimulated naive T cells appeared more diverse, and naive cells seemed to make a substantial contribution to the alloresponse. No functional confirmation was obtained for the suppressive function of proliferating Tregs from siplizumab cultures. Of the alloreactive CD4+ clones that could be mapped, the Treg-derived share averaged about 63% with siplizumab compared with approximately 25% in control reactions.

This clone was observed once. The specificity of this receptor is unknown. The sample holds no much larger clone one base away, and base qualities are not on file. Sorted unstimulated T cells and proliferating T cells recovered from mixed lymphocyte reactions underwent TCRbeta CDR3 sequencing. Fresh whole blood from more than 9 HLA-typed healthy donors served as the source for isolating PBMCs. To map where alloreactive clones came from, unstimulated CD4+ non-regulatory T cells were FACS-sorted. Receptor amplification or capture employed the immunoSEQ multiplex PCR assay. Roughly 100,000 TCR templates per sample were assayed on the deep sequencing platform. Genomic DNA extracted from sorted T cells was the material used for TCRbeta CDR3 sequencing. The study's own analysis went as follows. The R programming language was used for clonal analysis of the TCRbeta CDR3 data. Unstimulated samples were compared with post-reaction CFSE-low samples to define alloreactive CD4+ and CD8+ clones. Regulatory or non-regulatory origin was assigned to alloreactive CD4+ clones by matching of sequences to sorted unstimulated Treg and non-Treg repertoires. TCRdb holds this immuneACCESS table with in-frame rearrangements only. Some clones are missing; in checked studies, unresolved V genes explain under half, and the rest has no known cause. Clone size and the V and J calls come from that table; the DNA yielded D and trimming. In all, the sample holds around 86,000 clones, and around 94% of those were seen once. The top ten clonotypes cover roughly 0.3% of the sample.

Material for sequencing was non-Treg CD4+ T cells sorted from blood. Taken with the paper, the label for cell subset or site translates to: FACS-sorted unstimulated CD4+ non-regulatory T cells. This sequence originates from a human donor in good health.

This receptor carries the CDR3 CASSPTGGQPQHF. The bases read TGTGCCAGTAGTCCGACAGGGGGACAGCCCCAGCATTTT. The V and J genes are TRBV19 and TRBJ1-5; 9 central bases correspond to TRBD1. Trimming leaves V shorter by 5 bases and J shorter by 7 bases, with the junction holding 3 bases beyond the gene matches. From a lookup of the germline V gene (reference sequence), CDR1 and CDR2 are LNHDA and SQIVND. The cysteine opens and the phenylalanine closes a CDR3 of 13 amino acids. Only the CDR3 DNA stays, 39 bases, in frame from base 1.